This record covers a single TCR beta chain. The V end lost 7 bases, the J end lost 3 bases, and 16 bases lay between the germline ends. Per the germline V gene, CDR1 is MNHNY and CDR2 is SVGAGI (reference sequence). The CDR3 covers 15 residues. The sample is drawn from a study of blood T cell repertoires in COVID-19. Libraries were prepared by immunoSEQ multiplex PCR; TCRdb keeps only in-frame clonotypes and omits some of them. The profile shows approximately 180,000 clones, 80% to 85% of them singletons. Sequencing input: peripheral blood. The rearrangement joins TRBV6-6 to TRBJ1-5, with D possibly matching TRBD1 (6 bases). The sequence was obtained from a woman between 40 and 50 years old with COVID-19, enrolled during active disease. CDR3 nucleotides: TGTGCCAGCACCCGTAGACAGGACTCCAATCAGCCCCAGCATTTT. Translated: CASTRRQDSNQPQHF.